The 10 T cell receptor beta chains below come from one sample, sequenced in a study of T cell responses to AZD1222 COVID-19 vaccine. Libraries were prepared by immunoSEQ multiplex PCR; TCRdb keeps only in-frame clonotypes and omits some of them. In the table there are 180,000 or so clones, approximately 95% of which are singletons. The specimen was peripheral blood, collected 28 days after the second dose of the MenACWY control vaccine. These receptors were collected from an adult who received the MenACWY meningococcal vaccine as a control.

The chain recombines TRBV18 with TRBJ1-2; no definite D call. Trimming shortened V by 3 bases and J by 8 bases, and 10 bases separated the two germline ends. The CDR3 contains 12 residues. In germline, CDR1 is KGHSH, CDR2 LQKENI. The CDR3 loop reads CASSPVSMGYTF. The CDR3 region has the DNA TGTGCCAGCTCACCGGTCTCAATGGGCTACACCTTC.

This sequence joins TRBV2 and TRBJ1-2; D call uncertain. From germline, CDR1 is SNHLY and CDR2 FYNNEI. The V end lost 4 bases, the J end lost 0 bases, and 6 bases lay between the germline ends. The length of the CDR3 is 13 residues. CDR3 nucleotide sequence: TGTGCCAGCAGTGGGGAGTCTAACTATGGCTACACCTTC. It yields the protein CASSGESNYGYTF.

The rearrangement joins TRBV5-1 to TRBJ1-4; TRBD1 aligns across 7 bases. The CDR3 runs 16 residues. The V segment lost 2 bases and the J segment 0 bases; nucleotides outside the gene matches: 4. In germline, CDR1 is SGHRS, CDR2 YFSETQ. The CDR3 DNA reads as TGCGCCAGCAGCTTCGGCGGGACAGCAACTAATGAAAAACTGTTTTTT. It yields the protein CASSFGGTATNEKLFF.

This clone was counted a single time. The CDR3 sequence is CASTYGSTYNSPLHF. CDR3 sequence (DNA): TGTGCCAGCACCTATGGGAGTACCTATAATTCACCCCTCCACTTT. The chain links TRBV6-5 to TRBJ1-6; D uncertain. This CDR3 spans 15 amino acids. The V gene lost 7 bases and the J gene lost 2 bases, with 12 bases spanning the gap. The germline V gene has CDR1 MNHEY and CDR2 SVGAGI.

On this clone: One end of the junction varies from germline; a read error may be responsible. The V call is TRBV6-5, the J call TRBJ2-7, with 9 bases identical to TRBD2. Germline values: CDR1 MNHEY, CDR2 SVGAGI. This CDR3 spans 14 amino acids. In DNA, the CDR3 is TGTGCCAGCAGTCGTGACGGGACTAGCTACGGGCAGTACTTC. The encoded protein is CASSRDGTSYGQYF.

This clone was recorded once. This chain uses TRBV6-6 with TRBJ1-1, with TRBD1 matching over 7 bases. Germline CDR1 MNHNY, CDR2 SVGAGI (reference sequence). Trimming cost V 5 bases and J 0 bases; bases outside gene matches: 9. The length of the CDR3 is 16 residues. The DNA for the CDR3 is TGTGCCAGCAGTCGACAAAACAGGGGAATGAACACTGAAGCTTTCTTT. This translates into CASSRQNRGMNTEAFF.

This CDR3 reads CASSAGTGSYNEQFF. The CDR3 DNA sequence: TGTGCCAGCAGTGCCGGGACAGGCTCCTACAATGAGCAGTTCTTC. The gene calls are TRBV6-4 and TRBJ2-1, with 8 bases aligning to TRBD1. V lost 4 bases to trimming and J lost 0 bases; unmatched junction nucleotides: 2. CDR3 length: 15 residues. CDR1 MRHNA and CDR2 SNTAGT come from the germline V gene.

The chain joins TRBV5-4 to TRBJ1-2; D unclear. The CDR3 spans 11 residues. Germline assignment: CDR1 SGHNT and CDR2 YYREEE (reference sequence). The V end lost 5 bases, the J end lost 3 bases, and 5 bases lay between the germline ends. The CDR3 sequence is CASSGDYGYTF. As DNA, the CDR3 is TGTGCCAGCAGTGGGGACTATGGCTACACCTTC.

DNA for the CDR3: TGTGCCAGCAGCCGGAGGGGACTAGCGGGGGACCGAACGCAGTATTTT. Protein: CASSRRGLAGDRTQYF. V and J are TRBV7-2 and TRBJ2-3; 14 bases are a match to TRBD2. The V gene end was trimmed by 5 bases and the J gene end by 9 bases; junction bases not matched to a gene: 10. This CDR3 region has 16 residues. The germline gives CDR1 SGHTA, CDR2 FQGNSA.

The chain uses TRBV7-9 and TRBJ2-7; a weak D match, TRBD1 (6 bases). Germline V lookup: CDR1 SEHNR, CDR2 FQNEAQ (reference sequence). The CDR3 contains 14 residues. The V end lost 6 bases, the J end lost 2 bases, and 14 bases lay between the germline ends. DNA of the CDR3: TGTGCCAGCAGTTGGGACATCGGCGCCTACGAGCAGTACTTC. Translation: CASSWDIGAYEQYF.